Following are 22 T cell receptor beta chains from one sample sequenced in a study of breast tumors, draining lymph nodes, adjacent tissues (TCRdb year 2016). The lymph node samples were taken from the axillary draining lymph nodes of breast cancer patients. Receptor amplification or capture employed multiplex PCR. Sequencing was carried out with an Illumina HiSeq 2000. Using fastp at Q25 and MiXCR, TCRdb reprocessed the public reads and kept productive beta chains. Merged by CDR3 protein, the rows form single entries marked with the most common genes and DNA. This sample lists fewer than 200,000 distinct CDR3 sequences; about 30% were detected once. Roughly 4.5% of the sample goes to the ten largest clones. Sequencing was performed on axillary lymph node tissue. Receptors were obtained from a female donor with breast cancer. Some clones in this sample may be carry-over from other donors' samples.

In its sample, this clonotype was seen a few times. A single base separates this from a much larger clone, so it may be a read error. This rearrangement joins TRBV11-2 to TRBJ2-7; 9 bases are shared with TRBD2. J was trimmed by 12 bases and V by 5 bases; bases with no gene match: 8. The germline V gene has CDR1 SGHAT and CDR2 FQNNGV. CDR3 length: 12 residues. The CDR3 DNA reads TGTGCCAGCAGCACCGAGGGACTAGCAAGGTACTTC. This sequence encodes CASSTEGLARYF.

At least ten counts were recorded for this clonotype. This chain links TRBV12-5 with TRBJ2-6; a possible D gene is TRBD2 (5 bases). This CDR3 is built from 15 residues. Looked up from germline, CDR1 is LGHNT and CDR2 is FRNRAP. V dropped 7 bases and J dropped 0 bases, with 10 bases sitting between them. The CDR3 nucleotides are TGTGCTAGTGCCCGGGATCTCTCTGGGGCCAACGTCCTGACTTTC. Protein product: CASARDLSGANVLTF.

The gene calls are TRBV5-6 and TRBJ2-7; a possible D gene is TRBD2 (5 bases). The germline gives CDR1 SGHDT, CDR2 YYEEEE. The germline V and J ends were trimmed by 4 bases and 3 bases, with 26 bases remaining between them. The CDR3 is 18 residues long. The CDR3 nucleotides are TGTGCCAGCAGCCAGCTAGTAGTTGGCACCGGGGAGCACTACGAGCAGTACTTC. It encodes CASSQLVVGTGEHYEQYF.

This clonotype was recorded at least ten times. This rearrangement joins TRBV4-1 to TRBJ2-2, with a possible D match to TRBD1 (6 bases). The V gene's germline CDR1 is MGHRA and CDR2 YSYEKL. The CDR3 sequence is 16 residues long. V lost 0 bases, J lost 6 bases, and 14 bases lay in between. Here the CDR3 DNA reads TGCGCCAGCAGCCAAGAGGGCAGCTCAGGGGCCGGGGAGCTGTTTTTT. This translates into CASSQEGSSGAGELFF.

This clonotype was detected ten times or more. The chain links TRBV7-2 to TRBJ2-1; 11 bases agree with TRBD2. CDR3 size: 16 residues. The J segment lost 9 bases and the V segment lost 8 bases, leaving 15 bases of the junction unmatched. From germline, CDR1 is SGHTA and CDR2 FQGNSA. DNA for the CDR3: TGTGCCAGCCGCACAACTAGCGGGGGTAGGTGGAGTGAGCAGTTCTTC. The encoded protein is CASRTTSGGRWSEQFF. The variable domain in full, with the rest retrieved from reference TRBV7-2 and TRBJ2-1, is GAGVSQSPSNKVTEKGKDVELRCDPISGHTALYWYRQSLGQGLEFLIYFQGNSAPDKSGLPSDRFSAERTGGSVSTLTIQRTQQEDSAVYLCASRTTSGGRWSEQFFGPGTRLTVL.

The rearrangement links TRBV25-1 to TRBJ2-7; TRBD2 matches 12 bases. Trimming at V came to 8 bases and at J to 5 bases, leaving 13 bases not matched to a gene. The CDR3 covers 16 residues. Germline CDR1 is MGHDK and CDR2 is SYGVNS. The chain's CDR3 is CASLGGLAGGPHEQYF. The DNA for the CDR3 is TGTGCCAGCTTAGGAGGTCTAGCGGGAGGGCCCCACGAGCAGTACTTC.

With regard to this clonotype: It may be a read error: a sequence one base away is much more abundant. This chain uses TRBV6-1 with TRBJ1-6, with D unclear. CDR3 size: 13 residues. CDR1 and CDR2 from the germline V gene are MNHNS and SASEGT. CDR3 sequence: CTSKETNNSPLHF. CDR3 nucleotides: TGTACCAGCAAGGAGACCAATAATTCACCCCTCCACTTT.

With regard to this clonotype: A junction end diverges from the germline sequence, so it may reflect a read error. The rearrangement uses TRBV28 and TRBJ1-2; D not resolved. This CDR3 contains 14 residues. The V gene's germline CDR1 is MDHEN and CDR2 SYDVKM. The CDR3 DNA sequence: TGTTCCAGCAGCACCCGGACGTGGACGGAGGGCTACACCTTC. It codes for CSSSTRTWTEGYTF.

This clonotype was seen many times. The V and J genes are TRBV7-6 and TRBJ2-1; 9 bases line up with TRBD2. J was trimmed by 5 bases and V by 0 bases; bases with no gene match: 5. The CDR3 runs to 16 residues. Germline V gene sequence: CDR1 SGHVS, CDR2 FNYEAQ. As DNA, the CDR3 is TGTGCCAGCAGCTTAGCCGCGGGGGGGGCGGACAATGAGCAGTTCTTC. It codes for CASSLAAGGADNEQFF.

There are many counts of this clonotype. The chain is built from TRBV20-1 and TRBJ1-2; D is perhaps TRBD1 (6 bases). V lost 5 bases and J 2 bases, leaving 9 bases between the germline ends. This CDR3 contains 12 residues. CDR1 is DFQATT and CDR2 is SNEGSKA in the germline V gene (reference sequence). The chain's CDR3 is CSAEGGNYGYTF. The CDR3 DNA sequence: TGCAGTGCTGAAGGGGGAAACTATGGCTACACCTTC.

This clonotype was recorded at least ten times. The chain employs TRBV7-8 and TRBJ2-7; D might be TRBD1 (6 bases). CDR3 length: 14 amino acids. Germline V gene sequence: CDR1 SGHVS, CDR2 FQNEAQ. Trimming left V 5 bases short and J 0 bases short, with 11 bases between. The CDR3 is CASSRQVSSYEQYF. In DNA, the CDR3 is TGTGCCAGCAGCCGACAGGTTAGCTCCTACGAGCAGTACTTC.

The chain joins TRBV14 to TRBJ1-4; maybe TRBD1 (5 bases). There are 14 residues in the CDR3. Germline V CDR1 and CDR2: SGHDN, FVKESK. V was pared by 8 bases and J by 2 bases, with 12 bases between. CDR3 residues: CASGPGLTNEKLFF. The CDR3 bases are TGTGCCAGCGGCCCGGGACTTACTAATGAAAAACTGTTTTTT.

The table lists this clonotype with many counts. The chain links TRBV9 to TRBJ2-7; D possibly corresponds to TRBD1 (5 bases). The V end lost 4 bases, the J end lost 0 bases, and 11 bases lay between the germline ends. CDR3 length equals 14 residues. CDR1 is SGDLS and CDR2 is YYNGEE in the germline V gene. The CDR3 DNA sequence: TGTGCCAGCAGCCCCAGGGTGAGCTCCTACGAGCAGTACTTC. Encoded protein: CASSPRVSSYEQYF.

This clonotype was seen repeatedly, ten times or more. The V call is TRBV18, the J call TRBJ1-2; a weak D match, TRBD1 (6 bases). This CDR3 is 13 amino acids long. With 2 bases removed from V and 8 bases from J, the gap between germline ends came to 12 bases. Germline V gene data show CDR1 as KGHSH and CDR2 as LQKENI. DNA for the CDR3: TGTGCCAGCTCACCAGACACAGGGTGGGGCTACACCTTC. Translation gives CASSPDTGWGYTF.

CDR3 amino acids: CASSPYGTGSNQPQHF. The CDR3 DNA sequence: TGTGCCAGCAGTCCCTACGGGACAGGCTCAAATCAGCCCCAGCATTTT. The chain uses TRBV28 and TRBJ1-5, with 8 positions matching TRBD1. The CDR3 covers 16 residues. Looked up from germline, CDR1 is MDHEN and CDR2 is SYDVKM. V lost 5 bases to trimming and J lost 4 bases; unmatched junction nucleotides: 10. Variable domain in full (rest from reference TRBV28 and TRBJ1-5): DVKVTQSSRYLVKRTGEKVFLECVQDMDHENMFWYRQDPGLGLRLIYFSYDVKMKEKGDIPEGYSVSREKKERFSLILESASTNQTSMYLCASSPYGTGSNQPQHFGDGTRLSIL.

This clonotype was recorded at least ten times. The genes are TRBV20-1 and TRBJ2-1; unclear D gene. V was shortened by 5 bases and J by 0 bases, with 23 bases between the two germline ends. Germline lookup yields CDR1 DFQATT and CDR2 SNEGSKA (reference sequence). This CDR3 spans 18 amino acids. This CDR3 is CSADRLTSWRSSYNEQFF. The DNA of the CDR3 is TGCAGTGCTGACCGGTTGACCTCTTGGCGGAGCTCCTACAATGAGCAGTTCTTC.

This clonotype came up many times. The chain employs TRBV2 and TRBJ1-2, with D tentatively TRBD1 (5 bases). The CDR3 totals 13 residues. Trimming pared 6 bases from V and 4 bases from J, leaving 12 bases between. Germline V gene sequence: CDR1 SNHLY, CDR2 FYNNEI. CDR3 coding DNA: TGTGCCAGCAGGGACACCGGCATCTATGGCTACACCTTC. Protein sequence: CASRDTGIYGYTF.

Only a few counts were recorded for this clonotype. The V call is TRBV6-1, the J call TRBJ2-3, with D possibly matching TRBD2 (5 bases). CDR1 is MNHNS and CDR2 is SASEGT in the germline V gene. This CDR3 region has 16 residues. Between the trimmed V and J ends, which lost 6 bases and 0 bases, there was a span of 16 bases. CDR3: CASRPPRGRSTDTQYF. CDR3 nucleotide sequence: TGTGCCAGCAGGCCCCCCCGAGGGAGAAGCACAGATACGCAGTATTTT.

The chain carries TRBV4-1 and TRBJ2-2, with D maybe TRBD2 (5 bases). Germline V CDR1 and CDR2: MGHRA, YSYEKL. The V gene lost 1 base and the J gene lost 5 bases, with 8 bases spanning the gap. CDR3 length equals 14 residues. The CDR3 is CASSQGTPTGELFF. CDR3 DNA sequence: TGCGCCAGCAGCCAAGGGACTCCTACCGGGGAGCTGTTTTTT.

The chain couples TRBV20-1 to TRBJ1-5, with 8 bases identical to TRBD1. Unmatched junction bases numbered 6, after V lost 6 bases and J lost 5 bases. Germline values: CDR1 DFQATT, CDR2 SNEGSKA (reference sequence). This CDR3 has 13 amino acids. The CDR3 DNA follows: TGCAGTGCCCTACAGGGGGGGCATCAGCCCCAGCATTTT. The encoded protein is CSALQGGHQPQHF.

This clonotype was observed at least ten times. Here the CDR3 DNA reads TGCAGTGCTAGAGAAGCAGACGAACCCACCGGGGAGCTGTTTTTT. Translated: CSAREADEPTGELFF. The chain is built from TRBV20-1 and TRBJ2-2, with D unresolved. This CDR3 comprises 15 residues. V shed 0 bases and J shed 4 bases, with 12 bases lying between them. Per germline, CDR1 DFQATT and CDR2 SNEGSKA (reference sequence).

Many counts were recorded for this clonotype. This chain joins TRBV9 and TRBJ1-3, with D uncertain. V lost 4 bases and J 8 bases, leaving 13 bases between the germline ends. Germline V CDR1 and CDR2: SGDLS, YYNGEE. This CDR3 has 13 amino acids. CDR3 residues: CASSPREADTIYF. CDR3 DNA sequence: TGTGCCAGCAGCCCCCGCGAGGCGGACACCATATATTTT.